This T cell receptor beta chain is drawn from a study of cytomegalovirus exposure and HLA in healthy donors. Both 60 Vbeta primers and 13 Jbeta primers went into the PCR. The data were produced by immunoSEQ multiplex PCR, yet TCRdb's version contains in-frame clones alone and is incomplete. The sample has around 50,000 clones, and its top ten clones hold around 16%. Germline lookup yields CDR1 SGDLS and CDR2 YYNGEE. J gave up 0 bases and V 3 bases, and 3 bases lay outside the gene matches. The CDR3 consists of 14 residues. V usage is TRBV9 and J usage is TRBJ2-7; 7 bases map to TRBD1. The sample was PBMCs. The clonotype was recovered from a male donor in good health and CMV-seronegative. DNA for the CDR3: TGTGCCAGCAGCGGACGGGACAGCTCCTACGAGCAGTACTTC. It yields the protein CASSGRDSSYEQYF.